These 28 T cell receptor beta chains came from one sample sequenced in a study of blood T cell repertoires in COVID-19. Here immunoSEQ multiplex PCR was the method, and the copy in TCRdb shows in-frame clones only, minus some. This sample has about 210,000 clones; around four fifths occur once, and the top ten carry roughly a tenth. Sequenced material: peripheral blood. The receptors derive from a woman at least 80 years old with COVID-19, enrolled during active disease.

The CDR3 loop reads CASSLVPALQSDTQYF. The CDR3 DNA reads TGTGCCAGCAGCTTAGTGCCGGCTTTACAGTCAGATACGCAGTATTTT. This chain joins TRBV7-2 and TRBJ2-3, with no clear D. V lost 1 base and J 4 bases, leaving 15 bases between the germline ends. Germline V gives CDR1 SGHTA, CDR2 FQGNSA. This CDR3 contains 16 residues.

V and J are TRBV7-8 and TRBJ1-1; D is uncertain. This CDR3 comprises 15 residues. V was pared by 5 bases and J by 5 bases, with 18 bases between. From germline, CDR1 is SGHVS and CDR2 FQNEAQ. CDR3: CASSRLRSGMTEAFF. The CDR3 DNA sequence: TGTGCCAGCAGCCGACTGAGATCGGGGATGACTGAAGCTTTCTTT. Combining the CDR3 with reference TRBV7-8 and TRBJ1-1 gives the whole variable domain GAGVSQSPRYKVAKRGQDVALRCDPISGHVSLFWYQQALGQGPEFLTYFQNEAQLDKSGLPSDRFFAERPEGSVSTLKIQRTQQEDSAVYLCASSRLRSGMTEAFFGQGTRLTVV.

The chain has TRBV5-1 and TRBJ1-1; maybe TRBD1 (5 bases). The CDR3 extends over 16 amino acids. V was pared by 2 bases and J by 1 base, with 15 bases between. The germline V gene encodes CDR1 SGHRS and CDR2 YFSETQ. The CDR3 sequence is CASSLPGVEGNTEAFF. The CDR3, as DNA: TGCGCCAGCAGCTTACCGGGGGTCGAGGGGAACACTGAAGCTTTCTTT. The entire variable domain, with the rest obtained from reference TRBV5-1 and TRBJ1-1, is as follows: KAGVTQTPRYLIKTRGQQVTLSCSPISGHRSVSWYQQTPGQGLQFLFEYFSETQRNKGNFPGRFSGRQFSNSRSEMNVSTLELGDSALYLCASSLPGVEGNTEAFFGQGTRLTVV.

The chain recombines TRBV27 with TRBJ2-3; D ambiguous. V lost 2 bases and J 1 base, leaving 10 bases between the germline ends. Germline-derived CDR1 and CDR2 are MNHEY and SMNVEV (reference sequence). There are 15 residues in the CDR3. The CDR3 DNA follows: TGTGCCAGCAGTTTAATAGCTCGGGGCACAGATACGCAGTATTTT. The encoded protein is CASSLIARGTDTQYF.

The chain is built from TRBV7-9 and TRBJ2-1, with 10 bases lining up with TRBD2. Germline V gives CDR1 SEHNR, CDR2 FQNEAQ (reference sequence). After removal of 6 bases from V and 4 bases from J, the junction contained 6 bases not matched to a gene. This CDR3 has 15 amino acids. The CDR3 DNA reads TGTGCCAGCAGGACCGCTAGCGGGGGATACAATGAGCAGTTCTTC. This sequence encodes CASRTASGGYNEQFF.

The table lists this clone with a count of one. The CDR3 sequence is CASSQYGVLAAYNEQFF. CDR3 bases: TGTGCCAGCAGCCAATACGGGGTACTAGCGGCCTACAATGAGCAGTTCTTC. J is TRBJ2-1 and V is TRBV3-1 (or the pseudogene TRBV3-2); 8 bases align to TRBD2. CDR1 and CDR2 from the germline V gene are LGHDT and YNNKEL (reference sequence). The CDR3 is made up of 17 amino acids. V was pared by 2 bases and J by 2 bases, with 8 bases of the junction left unmatched.

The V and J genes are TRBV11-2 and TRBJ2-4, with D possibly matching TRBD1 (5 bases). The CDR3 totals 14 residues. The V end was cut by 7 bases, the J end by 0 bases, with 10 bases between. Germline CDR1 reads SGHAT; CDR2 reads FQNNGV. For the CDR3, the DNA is TGTGCCAGCAAACTCAGGGAAGCCAAAAACATTCAGTACTTC. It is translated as CASKLREAKNIQYF.

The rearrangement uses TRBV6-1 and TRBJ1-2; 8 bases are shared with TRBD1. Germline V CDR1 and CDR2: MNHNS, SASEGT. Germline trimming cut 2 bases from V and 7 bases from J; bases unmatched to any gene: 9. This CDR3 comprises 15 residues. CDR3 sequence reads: CASSERQGTWSGYTF. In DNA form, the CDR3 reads TGTGCCAGCAGTGAACGACAGGGGACCTGGAGTGGCTACACCTTC.

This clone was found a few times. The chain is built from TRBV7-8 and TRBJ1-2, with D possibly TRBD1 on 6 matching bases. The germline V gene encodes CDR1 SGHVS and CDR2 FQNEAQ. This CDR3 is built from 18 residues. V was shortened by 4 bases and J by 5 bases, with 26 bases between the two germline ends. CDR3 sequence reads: CASSSSDPDRRGHYGYTF. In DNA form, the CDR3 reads TGTGCCAGCAGCTCGTCAGACCCCGACAGGAGAGGACATTATGGCTACACCTTC.

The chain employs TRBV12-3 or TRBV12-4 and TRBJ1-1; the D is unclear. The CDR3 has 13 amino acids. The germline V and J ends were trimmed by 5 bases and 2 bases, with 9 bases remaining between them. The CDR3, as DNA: TGTGCCAGCAGTCCCCGAGTAAACACTGAAGCTTTCTTT. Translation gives CASSPRVNTEAFF.

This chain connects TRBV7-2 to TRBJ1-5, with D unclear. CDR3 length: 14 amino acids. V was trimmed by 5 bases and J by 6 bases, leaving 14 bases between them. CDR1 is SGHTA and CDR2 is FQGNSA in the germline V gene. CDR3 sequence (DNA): TGTGCCAGCAGCCCCGGTGTTAGTGGTCAGCCCCAGCATTTT. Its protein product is CASSPGVSGQPQHF.

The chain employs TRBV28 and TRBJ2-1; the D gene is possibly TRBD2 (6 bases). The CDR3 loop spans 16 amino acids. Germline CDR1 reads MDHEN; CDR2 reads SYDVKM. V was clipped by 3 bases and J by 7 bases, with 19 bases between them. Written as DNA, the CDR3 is TGTGCCAGCAGTTTCGAGACACCTGGAGGGAGAAATGAGCAGTTCTTC. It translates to CASSFETPGGRNEQFF. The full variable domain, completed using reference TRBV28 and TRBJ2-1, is DVKVTQSSRYLVKRTGEKVFLECVQDMDHENMFWYRQDPGLGLRLIYFSYDVKMKEKGDIPEGYSVSREKKERFSLILESASTNQTSMYLCASSFETPGGRNEQFFGPGTRLTVL.

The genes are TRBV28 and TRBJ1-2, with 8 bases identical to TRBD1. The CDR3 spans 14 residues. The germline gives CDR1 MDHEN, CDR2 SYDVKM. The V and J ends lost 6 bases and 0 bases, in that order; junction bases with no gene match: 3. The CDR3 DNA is TGTGCCAGCAGGAAGACAGGGGCTAACTATGGCTACACCTTC. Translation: CASRKTGANYGYTF.

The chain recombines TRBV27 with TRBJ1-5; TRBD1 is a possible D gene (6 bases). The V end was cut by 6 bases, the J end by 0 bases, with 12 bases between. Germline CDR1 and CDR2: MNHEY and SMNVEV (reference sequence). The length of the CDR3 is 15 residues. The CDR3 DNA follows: TGTGCCAGCAGCGACAGGTGGAATAGCAATCAGCCCCAGCATTTT. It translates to CASSDRWNSNQPQHF.

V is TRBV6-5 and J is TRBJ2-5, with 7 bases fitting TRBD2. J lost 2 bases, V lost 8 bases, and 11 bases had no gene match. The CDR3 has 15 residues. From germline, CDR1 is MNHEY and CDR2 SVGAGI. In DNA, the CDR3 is TGTGCCAGCTCCCGGGCGGGGGACTCACAAGAGACCCAGTACTTC. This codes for CASSRAGDSQETQYF.

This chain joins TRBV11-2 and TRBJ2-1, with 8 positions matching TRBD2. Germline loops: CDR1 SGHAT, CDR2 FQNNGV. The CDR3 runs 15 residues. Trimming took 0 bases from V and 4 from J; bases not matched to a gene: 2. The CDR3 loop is CASSLERGEYNEQFF. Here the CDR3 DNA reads TGTGCCAGCAGCTTAGAGCGGGGGGAGTACAATGAGCAGTTCTTC.

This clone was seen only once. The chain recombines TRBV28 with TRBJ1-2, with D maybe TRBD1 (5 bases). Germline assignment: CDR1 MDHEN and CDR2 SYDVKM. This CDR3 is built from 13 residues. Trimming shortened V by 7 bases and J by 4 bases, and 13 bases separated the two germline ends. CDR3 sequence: CASTLTASYGYTF. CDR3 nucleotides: TGTGCCAGCACCCTGACAGCCTCCTATGGCTACACCTTC.

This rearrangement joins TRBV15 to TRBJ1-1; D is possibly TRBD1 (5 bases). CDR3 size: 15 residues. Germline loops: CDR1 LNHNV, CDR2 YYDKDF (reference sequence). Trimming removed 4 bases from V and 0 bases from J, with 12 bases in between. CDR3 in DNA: TGTGCCACCAGCACGGGTAGGACACTGAACACTGAAGCTTTCTTT. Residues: CATSTGRTLNTEAFF.

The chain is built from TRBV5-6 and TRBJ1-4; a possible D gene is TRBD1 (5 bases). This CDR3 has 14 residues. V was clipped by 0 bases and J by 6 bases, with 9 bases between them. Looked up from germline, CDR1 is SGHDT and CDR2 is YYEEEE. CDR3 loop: CASSLGGTDEKLFF. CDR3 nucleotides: TGTGCCAGCAGCTTGGGGGGCACCGATGAAAAACTGTTTTTT.

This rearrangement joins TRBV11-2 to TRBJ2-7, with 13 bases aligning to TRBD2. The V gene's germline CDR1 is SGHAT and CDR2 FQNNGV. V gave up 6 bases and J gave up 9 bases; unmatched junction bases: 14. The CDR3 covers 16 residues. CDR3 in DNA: TGTGCCAGCAGTTCCCAGGGGACTAGCGGGGCTACGAGGCAGTACGTC. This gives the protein CASSSQGTSGATRQYV.

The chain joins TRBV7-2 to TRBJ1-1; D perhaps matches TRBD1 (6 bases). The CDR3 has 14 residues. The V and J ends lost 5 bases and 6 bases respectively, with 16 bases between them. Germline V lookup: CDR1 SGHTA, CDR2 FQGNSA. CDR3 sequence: CASSTTQGVAEAFF. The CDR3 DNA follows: TGTGCCAGCAGCACTACACAGGGTGTGGCTGAAGCTTTCTTT.

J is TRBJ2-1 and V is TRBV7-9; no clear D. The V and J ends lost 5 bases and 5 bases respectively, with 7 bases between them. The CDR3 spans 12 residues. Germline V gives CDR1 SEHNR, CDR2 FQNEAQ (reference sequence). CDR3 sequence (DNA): TGTGCCAGCAGCCCCGGAGACAATGAGCAGTTCTTC. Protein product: CASSPGDNEQFF. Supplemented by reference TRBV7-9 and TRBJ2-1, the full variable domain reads DTGVSQNPRHKITKRGQNVTFRCDPISEHNRLYWYRQTLGQGPEFLTYFQNEAQLEKSRLLSDRFSAERPKGSFSTLEIQRTEQGDSAMYLCASSPGDNEQFFGPGTRLTVL.

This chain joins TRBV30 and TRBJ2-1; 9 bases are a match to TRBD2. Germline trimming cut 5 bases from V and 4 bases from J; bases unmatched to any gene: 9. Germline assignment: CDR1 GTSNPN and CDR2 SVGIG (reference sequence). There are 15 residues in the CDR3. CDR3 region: CAWSSAGGAYNEQFF. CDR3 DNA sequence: TGTGCCTGGTCCTCTGCGGGGGGGGCTTACAATGAGCAGTTCTTC.

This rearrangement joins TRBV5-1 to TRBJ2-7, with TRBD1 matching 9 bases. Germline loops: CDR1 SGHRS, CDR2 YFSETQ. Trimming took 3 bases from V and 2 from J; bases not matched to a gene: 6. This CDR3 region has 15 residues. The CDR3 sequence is CASSSRDRVTYEQYV. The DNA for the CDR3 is TGCGCCAGCAGCTCCCGGGACAGGGTCACCTACGAGCAGTACGTC.

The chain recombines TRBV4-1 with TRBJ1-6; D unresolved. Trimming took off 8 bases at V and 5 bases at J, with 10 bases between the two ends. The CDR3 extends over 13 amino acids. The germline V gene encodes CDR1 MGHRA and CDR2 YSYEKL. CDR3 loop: CASAAGDNSPLHF. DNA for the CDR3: TGCGCCAGCGCCGCAGGCGATAATTCACCCCTCCACTTT.

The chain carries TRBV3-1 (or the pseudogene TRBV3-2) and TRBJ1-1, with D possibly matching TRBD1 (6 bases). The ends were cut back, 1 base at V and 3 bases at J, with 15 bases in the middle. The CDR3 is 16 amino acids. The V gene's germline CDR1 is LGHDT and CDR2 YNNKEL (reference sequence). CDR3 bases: TGTGCCAGCAGCCAAGGTCCCGTGGGGGCATACACTGAAGCTTTCTTT. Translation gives CASSQGPVGAYTEAFF.

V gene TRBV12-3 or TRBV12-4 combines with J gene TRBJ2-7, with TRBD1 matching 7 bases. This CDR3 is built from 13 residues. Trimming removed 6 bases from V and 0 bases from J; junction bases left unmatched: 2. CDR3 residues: CASSRDSSYEQYV. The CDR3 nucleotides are TGTGCCAGCAGCCGGGACAGCTCCTACGAGCAGTACGTC.

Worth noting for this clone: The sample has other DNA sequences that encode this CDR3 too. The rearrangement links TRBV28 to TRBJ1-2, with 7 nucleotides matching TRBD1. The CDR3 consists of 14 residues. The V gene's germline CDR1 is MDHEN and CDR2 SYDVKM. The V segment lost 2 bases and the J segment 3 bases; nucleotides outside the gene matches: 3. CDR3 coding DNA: TGTGCCAGCAGTTTAAAGGGGGCAGACTATGGCTACACCTTC. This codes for CASSLKGADYGYTF.